This TCR beta chain comes out of a study of regulatory T cells in long-lasting Graves disease. Time point defined: newly diagnosed GD, antithyroid drugs for less than 3 months. PBMC-extracted RNA yielded the TCR library. This clonotype has ten or more counts. Both iRepertoire HTBI primers and Arm-PCR of CDR3 regions were used to build the TCR beta libraries. TCRdb reprocessed the multiplex PCR reads with MiXCR, giving one entry per CDR3 protein. The table has under 300,000 distinct CDR3 sequences, just over 20% seen once; the top ten hold more than 11%. The V end lost 3 bases, the J end lost 9 bases, and 15 bases lay between the germline ends. This CDR3 is 14 amino acids long. Germline CDR1 and CDR2: MNHEY and SVGEGT.

The genes are TRBV6-2 or TRBV6-3 and TRBJ2-4, with D unresolved. The source was peripheral blood mononuclear cells (PBMCs), collected at new diagnosis, from a patient treated with antithyroid drugs. The source of this sequence is a female donor with Graves disease. The CDR3 region has the DNA TGTGCCAGCAGTTATCGTGGGTGGCAGGTCATTCAGTACTTC. Protein product: CASSYRGWQVIQYF.